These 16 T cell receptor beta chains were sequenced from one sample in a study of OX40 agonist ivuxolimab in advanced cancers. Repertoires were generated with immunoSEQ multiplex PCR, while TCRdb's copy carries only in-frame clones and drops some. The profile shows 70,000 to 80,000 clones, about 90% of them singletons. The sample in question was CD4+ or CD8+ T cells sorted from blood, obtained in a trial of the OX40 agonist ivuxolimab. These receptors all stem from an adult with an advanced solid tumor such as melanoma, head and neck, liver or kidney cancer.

The CDR3: CASSAGSGGYEQYF. The CDR3 DNA is TGTGCCAGCAGCGCCGGGTCTGGCGGCTACGAGCAGTACTTC. J is TRBJ2-7 and V is TRBV6-5; D gene unclear. The length of the CDR3 is 14 residues. Trimming pared 6 bases from V and 3 bases from J, leaving 15 bases between. Germline CDR1 is MNHEY and CDR2 is SVGAGI.

The CDR3 region has the DNA TGTGCCAGCAGCCCGCAAGGGTTCCCCTACGAGCAGTACTTC. Translating it yields CASSPQGFPYEQYF. This rearrangement joins TRBV11-3 to TRBJ2-5; D not resolved. The DNA end favors TRBJ2-7, so the J call may be wrong. The CDR3 is 14 residues long. CDR1 is SGHNT and CDR2 is YENEEA in the germline V gene.

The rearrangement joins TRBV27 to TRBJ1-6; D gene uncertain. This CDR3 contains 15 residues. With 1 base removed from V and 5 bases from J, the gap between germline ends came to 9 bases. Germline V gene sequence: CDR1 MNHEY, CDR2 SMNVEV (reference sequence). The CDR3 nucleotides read TGTGCCAGCAGTTTATTCGGGCAGGATAATTCACCCCTCCACTTT. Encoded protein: CASSLFGQDNSPLHF.

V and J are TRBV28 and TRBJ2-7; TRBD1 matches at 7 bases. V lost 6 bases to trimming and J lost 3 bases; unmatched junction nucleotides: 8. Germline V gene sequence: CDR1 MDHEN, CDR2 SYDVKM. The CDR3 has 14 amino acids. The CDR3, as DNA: TGTGCCAGCAGGTCGCCGGGACAGCACTACGAGCAGTACTTC. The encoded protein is CASRSPGQHYEQYF.

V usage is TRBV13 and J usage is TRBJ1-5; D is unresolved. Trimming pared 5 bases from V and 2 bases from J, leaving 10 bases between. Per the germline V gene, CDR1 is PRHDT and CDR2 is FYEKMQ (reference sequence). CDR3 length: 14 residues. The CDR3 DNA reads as TGTGCCAGCAGCGTGAGGCAGGGCAATCAGCCCCAGCATTTT. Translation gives CASSVRQGNQPQHF.

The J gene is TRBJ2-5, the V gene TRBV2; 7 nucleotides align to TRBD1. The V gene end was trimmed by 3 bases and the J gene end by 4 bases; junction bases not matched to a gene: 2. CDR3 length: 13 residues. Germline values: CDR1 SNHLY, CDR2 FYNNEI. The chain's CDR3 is CASSDPGGETQYF. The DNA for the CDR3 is TGTGCCAGCAGTGACCCAGGGGGAGAGACCCAGTACTTC.

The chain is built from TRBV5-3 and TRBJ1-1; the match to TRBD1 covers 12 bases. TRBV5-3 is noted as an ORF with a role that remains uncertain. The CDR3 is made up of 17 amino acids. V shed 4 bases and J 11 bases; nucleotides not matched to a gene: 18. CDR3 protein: CARSLTTFVPGQGAAFF. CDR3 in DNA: TGTGCCAGAAGCCTAACAACCTTCGTCCCGGGACAGGGGGCGGCTTTCTTT.

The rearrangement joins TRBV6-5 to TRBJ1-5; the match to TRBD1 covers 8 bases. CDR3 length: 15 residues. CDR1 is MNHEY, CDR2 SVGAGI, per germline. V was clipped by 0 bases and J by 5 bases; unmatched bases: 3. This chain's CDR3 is CASSYSAGGDQPQHF. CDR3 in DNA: TGTGCCAGCAGTTACTCGGCAGGGGGCGATCAGCCCCAGCATTTT.

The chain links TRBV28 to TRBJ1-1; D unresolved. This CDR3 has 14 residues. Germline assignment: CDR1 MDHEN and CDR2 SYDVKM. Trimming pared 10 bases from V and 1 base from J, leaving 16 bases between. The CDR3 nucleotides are TGTGCCACCTCCGTCGGGGAGACGAACACTGAAGCTTTCTTT. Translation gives CATSVGETNTEAFF.

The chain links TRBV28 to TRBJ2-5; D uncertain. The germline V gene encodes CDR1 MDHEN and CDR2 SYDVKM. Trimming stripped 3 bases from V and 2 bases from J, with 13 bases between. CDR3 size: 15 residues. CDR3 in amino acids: CASSFHYGPQETQYF. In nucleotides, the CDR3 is TGTGCCAGCAGTTTCCACTACGGCCCGCAAGAGACCCAGTACTTC.

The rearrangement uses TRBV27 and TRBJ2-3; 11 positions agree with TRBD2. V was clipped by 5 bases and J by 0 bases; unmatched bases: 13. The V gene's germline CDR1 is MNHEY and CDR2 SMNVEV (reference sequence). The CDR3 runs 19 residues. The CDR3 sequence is CASSTSLAGEGASTDTQYF. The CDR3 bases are TGTGCCAGCAGTACTTCACTAGCGGGAGAGGGGGCTAGCACAGATACGCAGTATTTT.

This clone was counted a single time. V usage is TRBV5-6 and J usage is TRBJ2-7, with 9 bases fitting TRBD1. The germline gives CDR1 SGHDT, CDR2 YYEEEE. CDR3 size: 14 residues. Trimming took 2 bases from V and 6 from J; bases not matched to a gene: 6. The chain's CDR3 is CASSFGQGLFEQYF. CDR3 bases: TGTGCCAGCAGCTTTGGACAGGGGCTCTTCGAGCAGTACTTC.

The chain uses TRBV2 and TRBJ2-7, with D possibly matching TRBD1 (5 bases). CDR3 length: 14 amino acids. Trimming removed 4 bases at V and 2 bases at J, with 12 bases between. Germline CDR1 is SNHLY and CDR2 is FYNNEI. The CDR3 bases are TGTGCCAGCAGTGTAGGGGATGCAACCTACGAGCAGTACTTC. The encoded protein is CASSVGDATYEQYF.

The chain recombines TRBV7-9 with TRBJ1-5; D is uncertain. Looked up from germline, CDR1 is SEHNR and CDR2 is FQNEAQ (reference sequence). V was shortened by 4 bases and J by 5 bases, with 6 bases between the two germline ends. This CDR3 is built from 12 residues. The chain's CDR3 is CASSSPYQPQHF. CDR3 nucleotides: TGTGCCAGCAGCTCCCCTTATCAGCCCCAGCATTTT.

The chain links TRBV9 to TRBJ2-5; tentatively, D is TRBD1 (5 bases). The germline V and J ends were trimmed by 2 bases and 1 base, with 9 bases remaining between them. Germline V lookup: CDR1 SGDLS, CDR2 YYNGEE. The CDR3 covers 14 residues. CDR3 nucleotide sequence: TGTGCCAGCAGCGTCCCTGACAGCCAAGAGACCCAGTACTTC. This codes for CASSVPDSQETQYF.

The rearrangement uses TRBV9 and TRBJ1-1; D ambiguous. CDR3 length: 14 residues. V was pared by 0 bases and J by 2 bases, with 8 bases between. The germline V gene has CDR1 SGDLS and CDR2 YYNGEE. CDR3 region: CASSVVDINTEAFF. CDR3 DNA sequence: TGTGCCAGCAGCGTAGTCGACATTAACACTGAAGCTTTCTTT.